These T cell receptor beta chains were read from a single sample in a study of metastatic and nonmetastatic thyroid tumors. TCRdb re-clonotyped the PCR reads via MiXCR. This sample has about 47,000 clones, with under 30% found just once. Sample: blood. The origin of the receptors is a male donor with papillary thyroid cancer or a benign thyroid nodule (not recorded which). Some clones in this sample may be carry-over from other donors' samples. The CDR3 runs from the conserved cysteine through the conserved F or W. A D gene is named only where the DNA matches it firmly. The size entry is marked missing in some rows and otherwise reads once, few, many or a size class.

many . TRBJ2-5 TRBV6-6 TGTGCCAGCAGTTATTCCAGTTTCAGGACCCAGTACTTC CASSYSSFRTQYF
. TRBD1 TRBJ1-4 TRBV18 TGTGCCAGCTCACCCGATCAGGACAGGAATGAAAAACTGTTTTTT CASSPDQDRNEKLFF
many TRBD1 TRBJ2-2 TRBV11-1 TGTGCCAGCAGCTTAGCTGGACAGGCAACTTTCTCTAACACCGGGGAGCTGTTTTTT CASSLAGQATFSNTGELFF
many TRBD2 TRBJ2-3 TRBV30 TGTGCCTGGAGTGTAACAGCGGGAGGGCTAGATACGCAGTATTTT CAWSVTAGGLDTQYF
few . TRBJ2-7 TRBV15 TGTGCCACCAGCAGAGATCGGATCGAGCAGTACTTC CATSRDRIEQYF
. . TRBJ2-2 TRBV18 TGTGCCAGCTCACCTGGACGCGATCGGAACACCGGGGAGCTGTTTTTT CASSPGRDRNTGELFF
few . TRBJ2-7 TRBV6-1 TGTGCCAGCCGCTCCGGGTCGGGGGCCTACGAGCAGTACTTC CASRSGSGAYEQYF
many . TRBJ1-1 TRBV5-1 TGCGCCAGCAGCTTGAGACAGACTCCTTTGAACACTGAAGCTTTCTTT CASSLRQTPLNTEAFF
. . TRBJ2-2 TRBV15 TGTGCCACCAGCCCTGTCTCAACGAACACCGGGGAGCTGTTTTTT CATSPVSTNTGELFF
. TRBD1 TRBJ1-1 TRBV5-8 TGTGCCAGCAGCTTGTTAACAGGGGGGAACACTGAAGCTTTCTTT CASSLLTGGNTEAFF
many . TRBJ2-1 TRBV7-9 TGTGCCAGCAGCCCAGGGGAGGTTAGTCATGAGCAGTTCTTC CASSPGEVSHEQFF
medium-sized . TRBJ2-7 TRBV30 TGTGCCTGGACAGGGCAGGGGAAGAGTTACGAGCAGTACTTC CAWTGQGKSYEQYF
once TRBD2 TRBJ2-2 TRBV5-1 TGCGCCAGCAGCCGAGGCGGGGGGACTAGGTACACCGGGGAGCTGTTTTTT CASSRGGGTRYTGELFF
few TRBD2 TRBJ2-1 TRBV6-2/TRBV6-3 TGTGCCAGCAGAGATAGGACTAGCGGGAGAGGATGGCGGCAGTTCTTC CASRDRTSGRGWRQFF
. TRBD2 TRBJ2-5 TRBV19 TGTGCCAGTAGTATACCCGGACTAGCGGGAGCACCTGAGACCCAGTACTTC CASSIPGLAGAPETQYF
many . TRBJ1-1 TRBV6-1 TGTGCCAGCAGTCCCGGGACAAGTGAAGCTTTCTTT CASSPGTSEAFF
. TRBD1 TRBJ1-2 TRBV18 TGTGCCAGCTCTTACGAAGACAGGGCGGACTATGGCTACACCTTC CASSYEDRADYGYTF